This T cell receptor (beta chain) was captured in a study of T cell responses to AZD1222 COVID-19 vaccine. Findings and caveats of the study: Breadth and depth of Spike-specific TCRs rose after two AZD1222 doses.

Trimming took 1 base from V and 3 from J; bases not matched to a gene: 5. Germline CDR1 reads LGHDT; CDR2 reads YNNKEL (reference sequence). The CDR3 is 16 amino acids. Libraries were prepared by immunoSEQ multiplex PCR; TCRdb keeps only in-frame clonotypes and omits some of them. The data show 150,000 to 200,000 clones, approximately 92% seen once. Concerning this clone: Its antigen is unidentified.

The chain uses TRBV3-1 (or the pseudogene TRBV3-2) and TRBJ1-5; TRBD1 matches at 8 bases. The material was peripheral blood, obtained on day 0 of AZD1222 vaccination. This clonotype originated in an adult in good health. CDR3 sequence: CASSQAGTGNNQPQHF. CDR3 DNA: TGTGCCAGCAGCCAAGCCGGGACAGGTAACAATCAGCCCCAGCATTTT.